This T cell receptor beta chain was profiled in a study of T cell responses to AZD1222 COVID-19 vaccine (dated by TCRdb to the early 2020s). Background for the entire study: TCR sequencing was performed for about 250 trial participants, of whom 200 to 220 were given two doses of AZD1222 and around 25 were given two doses of MenACWY control vaccine. Trial participants were enrolled by age into subgroups of 18-55, 56-69 and 70-plus years, and roughly 160, 29 and 62 TCR-sequenced participants, respectively, were included in these subgroups.

The count of this clone is one. What this receptor recognizes is not known. No much larger clonotype is one base removed from it; base qualities were not supplied. Beyond this particular receptor, the publication reports: The whole spike protein was spanned by vaccine-associated CD4 TCRs, and dominant responses were seen in regions 160-218 and 743-854. In the small 56-69-year group, the increase in depth fell short of significance, most likely because of low power. Reportedly, almost half of the unique spike-specific TCRs recognized epitopes lying outside the regions that are mutated in the B.1.351 and B.1.1.7 variants. Most participants were white British and females outnumbered males, and the authors suggested that clonal diversity may have been underestimated. A significant rise in spike-specific TCR breadth and depth was observed after two AZD1222 doses relative to day 0 and relative to MenACWY recipients. Conclusions about previously exposed vaccinees are limited because only 6 or 7 AZD1222 recipients were SARS-CoV-2 seropositive at baseline. Because no samples from the day 14 peak response were available, repertoires could be characterized only after the peak T cell response.

The CDR3 regions of human TCRbeta chains were analyzed by immunosequencing. Per the original workflow: TCRs in the repertoires were matched against a reference library of SARS-CoV-2-specific TCRs that had been generated with the MIRA antigen-specificity platform. Breadth was defined as the fraction of unique TCRs that were SARS-CoV-2-associated. Depth was defined as the fraction of total T cells that were SARS-CoV-2-associated. Using the MIRA data, every spike-specific TCR was mapped to the spike region that the TCR reacted to and assigned to either a CD4 or a CD8 class. Log10-transformed breadth and depth values were compared by one-way ANOVA with Sidak's multiple comparisons tests. TCRdb's version of the immuneACCESS table is confined to in-frame rearrangements and falls short of the full clone set. An unresolved V gene accounts for under half of the shortfall where checked; the remainder is of unknown origin. D and trimming were read from the DNA, whereas the V and J calls and clone size are those reported in that table. Counted in this sample were roughly 140,000 clones; about 85% of them appeared once. The top ten hold about 7% of the sample.

The CDR3 starts with the cysteine, ends with the phenylalanine, and has 14 residues. Only the CDR3 part of the read is kept: 42 bases, read in frame from the first base. In the germline V gene, CDR1 corresponds to SGHDT and CDR2 to YYEEEE. V is cut by 2 bases and J by 4 bases, and the space between the germline ends is 12 bases. The sample's time point label is to be understood as: sample from adult after SARS-CoV-2 infection, after symptom onset. A couple of convalescent COVID-19 patients, sampled after symptom onset from adults with prior SARS-CoV-2 infection, were also TCR-sequenced for comparison.

This receptor chain uses TRBV5-6 and TRBJ1-1; no D gene call is confident. The sequence came from an adult who had recovered from COVID-19. This material consisted of peripheral blood, taken after recovery from COVID-19. The DNA is TGTGCCAGCAGCTTAGAGGCGGGATCCACTGAAGCTTTCTTT. It codes for CASSLEAGSTEAFF.